The 32 T cell receptor beta chains below come from one sample, sequenced in a study of blood T cell repertoires in COVID-19. The assay was immunoSEQ multiplex PCR, and TCRdb's table has in-frame clones only and misses some. The sample includes under 250,000 clones, approximately 89% of them seen just once. Sequencing was carried out using PBMCs or T cells enriched from blood (not recorded which). The receptors were sampled from a woman aged 40 to 49 who had been exposed to COVID-19.

The chain is built from TRBV3-1 (or the pseudogene TRBV3-2) and TRBJ1-5; D is possibly TRBD1 (5 bases). Trimming took off 3 bases at V and 7 bases at J, with 13 bases between the two ends. CDR1 and CDR2 (germline): LGHDT, YNNKEL (reference sequence). The CDR3 covers 14 residues. The CDR3 is CASSHGGEGQPQHF. In nucleotides, the CDR3 is TGTGCCAGCAGCCATGGGGGGGAAGGGCAGCCCCAGCATTTT.

Only one count was recorded for this clone. J is TRBJ1-1 and V is TRBV18; 11 bases map to TRBD1. The V and J ends lost 3 bases and 3 bases, in that order; junction bases with no gene match: 6. CDR1 and CDR2 (germline): KGHSH, LQKENI. The CDR3 runs to 16 residues. The CDR3 is CASSPGTGGLDTEAFF. CDR3 coding DNA: TGTGCCAGCTCACCCGGGACAGGGGGGCTTGACACTGAAGCTTTCTTT.

J is TRBJ1-1 and V is TRBV11-3; 7 bases line up with TRBD1. CDR3 length: 13 residues. CDR1 and CDR2 (germline): SGHNT, YENEEA. Trimming removed 0 bases from V and 10 bases from J; junction bases left unmatched: 5. The CDR3 coding sequence is TGTGCCAGCAGCTTAGACGACAGGGTTGGAGCTTTCTTT. Protein: CASSLDDRVGAFF. Based on the CDR3 plus reference TRBV11-3 and TRBJ1-1, the full variable domain is EAGVVQSPRYKIIEKKQPVAFWCNPISGHNTLYWYLQNLGQGPELLIRYENEEAVDDSQLPKDRFSAERLKGVDSTLKIQPAELGDSAVYLCASSLDDRVGAFFGQGTRLTVV.

The sample holds a few counts of this clone. The rearrangement uses TRBV5-8 and TRBJ2-7; TRBD2 might be the D (5 bases). The germline V gene has CDR1 SGHTS and CDR2 YDEGEE. The CDR3 is 13 residues long. V was shortened by 5 bases and J by 6 bases, with 15 bases between the two germline ends. This CDR3 is CASRSEGRSEQYF. Written as DNA, the CDR3 is TGTGCCAGCAGGTCCGAGGGCAGGAGCGAGCAGTACTTC.

This clone was seen only a few times. The V gene is TRBV3-1 (or the pseudogene TRBV3-2), the J gene TRBJ1-1; D unresolved. Germline-derived CDR1 and CDR2 are LGHDT and YNNKEL (reference sequence). The CDR3 has 13 residues. The V end was cut by 0 bases, the J end by 9 bases, with 11 bases between. In DNA, the CDR3 is TGTGCCAGCAGCCAAGATTCCCGGTCCCAAGCTTTCTTT. Residues: CASSQDSRSQAFF.

The chain links TRBV27 to TRBJ1-1; TRBD1 might be the D (6 bases). Germline V gives CDR1 MNHEY, CDR2 SMNVEV (reference sequence). There are 16 residues in the CDR3. Trimming left V 0 bases short and J 6 bases short, with 17 bases between. As DNA, the CDR3 is TGTGCCAGCAGTTTATCTACCGACAGGTGGCTACCTGAAGCTTTCTTT. Translated: CASSLSTDRWLPEAFF.

This chain joins TRBV11-1 and TRBJ2-5, with D possibly being TRBD2 (5 bases). The CDR3 has 15 residues. Trimming took 5 bases from V and 3 from J, leaving 16 bases between them. Per germline, CDR1 SGHAT and CDR2 FQDESV (reference sequence). CDR3 nucleotides: TGTGCCAGCAGCGAGGTATTTGAGCGGAAAGAGACCCAGTACTTC. Its protein is CASSEVFERKETQYF.

V is TRBV28 and J is TRBJ1-1; weak D call: TRBD1 (5 bases). Germline V gene sequence: CDR1 MDHEN, CDR2 SYDVKM. The CDR3 sequence is 13 residues long. V was clipped by 4 bases and J by 8 bases, with 14 bases between them. The CDR3 loop reads CASSSGPPREAFF. DNA of the CDR3: TGTGCCAGCAGTTCAGGGCCCCCCCGCGAAGCTTTCTTT.

This sequence joins TRBV11-3 and TRBJ2-1; 8 bases are shared with TRBD1. Losses at the gene ends were 2 bases for V and 8 bases for J; bases not matched to a gene: 8. The CDR3 length is 15 residues. Germline V gene sequence: CDR1 SGHNT, CDR2 YENEEA. As DNA, the CDR3 is TGTGCCAGCAGCTTAACATTCGACAGGGGAGATGAGCAGTTCTTC. This translates into CASSLTFDRGDEQFF.

V usage is TRBV3-1 (or the pseudogene TRBV3-2) and J usage is TRBJ1-3, with D unclear. V lost 1 base to trimming and J lost 0 bases, with 10 bases between them. CDR1 is LGHDT, CDR2 YNNKEL, per germline (reference sequence). CDR3 length: 16 amino acids. The CDR3 is CASSQVGGISGNTIYF. DNA of the CDR3: TGTGCCAGCAGCCAAGTGGGCGGGATCTCTGGAAACACCATATATTTT.

The V call is TRBV4-1, the J call TRBJ1-1, with 8 bases lining up with TRBD1. Germline V gene data show CDR1 as MGHRA and CDR2 as YSYEKL. The CDR3 sequence is 18 residues long. The V gene end was trimmed by 0 bases and the J gene end by 1 base; junction bases not matched to a gene: 10. The CDR3 sequence is CASSQESDRVLPNTEAFF. The CDR3 DNA reads as TGCGCCAGCAGCCAAGAATCGGACAGGGTGCTACCGAACACTGAAGCTTTCTTT.

The chain joins TRBV18 to TRBJ1-5; D is possibly TRBD1 (5 bases). CDR1 KGHSH and CDR2 LQKENI come from the germline V gene. The CDR3 consists of 18 residues. V lost 0 bases, J lost 6 bases, and 21 bases lay in between. DNA for the CDR3: TGTGCCAGCTCACCACCGGGTAGGAGCGACAGTCTGACTCAGCCCCAGCATTTT. This gives the protein CASSPPGRSDSLTQPQHF.

This chain uses TRBV7-9 with TRBJ1-2; perhaps TRBD1 as D (6 bases). Trimming took 5 bases from V and 4 from J, leaving 8 bases between them. This CDR3 comprises 12 residues. Germline V lookup: CDR1 SEHNR, CDR2 FQNEAQ (reference sequence). The CDR3 bases are TGTGCCAGCAGCATACAGGGCTATGGCTACACCTTC. This gives the protein CASSIQGYGYTF. The full variable domain, its missing parts supplied by reference TRBV7-9 and TRBJ1-2, is DTGVSQNPRHKITKRGQNVTFRCDPISEHNRLYWYRQTLGQGPEFLTYFQNEAQLEKSRLLSDRFSAERPKGSFSTLEIQRTEQGDSAMYLCASSIQGYGYTFGSGTRLTVV.

This clone appeared once. The chain carries TRBV9 and TRBJ2-1, with TRBD1 identical over 8 bases. The germline gives CDR1 SGDLS, CDR2 YYNGEE. The ends lost 5 bases at V and 7 bases at J; junction bases unmatched: 8. This CDR3 region has 14 residues. CDR3 sequence: CASRRTGLENEQFF. CDR3 in DNA: TGTGCCAGCAGGCGGACAGGGCTTGAGAATGAGCAGTTCTTC.

The chain combines TRBV19 with TRBJ1-2, with 7 bases lining up with TRBD1. Trimming cost V 6 bases and J 4 bases; bases outside gene matches: 5. CDR1 and CDR2 (germline): LNHDA, SQIVND (reference sequence). CDR3 length: 13 amino acids. The CDR3 bases are TGTGCCAGTAGGTCCCGGGACAGCTATGGCTACACCTTC. Translating it yields CASRSRDSYGYTF.

Comment on this clone: The junction departs from germline at one end; a sequencing error may be responsible. The chain recombines TRBV5-1 with TRBJ1-2, with 7 positions matching TRBD1. The CDR3 has 15 residues. Germline lookup yields CDR1 SGHRS and CDR2 YFSETQ. CDR3 in amino acids: CASSLEGAANYGYTF. The CDR3 region has the DNA TGTGCCAGCAGCTTGGAGGGGGCGGCTAACTATGGCTACACCTTC.

The chain uses TRBV4-1 and TRBJ1-2; D not resolved. The V end was cut by 0 bases, the J end by 4 bases, with 15 bases between. Germline values: CDR1 MGHRA, CDR2 YSYEKL. The length of the CDR3 is 16 residues. The CDR3 loop reads CASSQEAWVKVYGYTF. DNA for the CDR3: TGCGCCAGCAGCCAAGAAGCGTGGGTTAAGGTCTATGGCTACACCTTC.

This clone was found once. The chain uses TRBV28 and TRBJ1-2; 7 bases map to TRBD1. In germline, CDR1 is MDHEN, CDR2 SYDVKM. There are 15 residues in the CDR3. J gave up 4 bases and V 5 bases, and 10 bases lay outside the gene matches. In nucleotides, the CDR3 is TGTGCCAGCAGTCTAAGGGGACAGCAAAGCTATGGCTACACCTTC. Translated: CASSLRGQQSYGYTF.

V and J are TRBV7-3 and TRBJ2-1, with 7 bases that match TRBD1. The CDR3 loop spans 15 amino acids. The V gene end was trimmed by 5 bases and the J gene end by 6 bases; junction bases not matched to a gene: 10. Germline CDR1 reads SGHTA; CDR2 reads FQGTGA. The CDR3 bases are TGTGCCAGCAGCACCCGACAGGGAGAGGCCAATGAGCAGTTCTTC. It specifies CASSTRQGEANEQFF.

The chain employs TRBV2 and TRBJ1-1, with TRBD1 matching 9 bases. The length of the CDR3 is 15 residues. Germline trimming cut 8 bases from V and 1 base from J; bases unmatched to any gene: 8. Germline-derived CDR1 and CDR2 are SNHLY and FYNNEI. Here the CDR3 reads CASPGTGWENTEAFF. In DNA, the CDR3 is TGTGCCAGCCCGGGGACAGGGTGGGAGAACACTGAAGCTTTCTTT.

The chain is built from TRBV7-2 and TRBJ2-7, with 7 bases lining up with TRBD2. Germline-derived CDR1 and CDR2 are SGHTA and FQGNSA. V dropped 1 base and J dropped 2; count of bases not matched to a gene: 8. The CDR3 sequence is 16 residues long. CDR3 amino acids: CASSLVGGDLPYEQYF. The CDR3 DNA sequence: TGTGCCAGCAGCTTAGTTGGGGGGGACCTACCCTACGAGCAGTACTTC.

The chain carries TRBV28 and TRBJ1-2; TRBD1 matches at 9 bases. This CDR3 is built from 13 residues. Germline CDR1 reads MDHEN; CDR2 reads SYDVKM. Trimming removed 7 bases from V and 8 bases from J; junction bases left unmatched: 8. The CDR3 region has the DNA TGTGCCAGCAACATACAGGGGGCGGGAGGCTACACCTTC. Translated, it gives CASNIQGAGGYTF.

The V and J genes are TRBV11-3 and TRBJ2-3; D perhaps matches TRBD2 (7 bases). Germline V gene sequence: CDR1 SGHNT, CDR2 YENEEA. Trimming pared 5 bases from V and 8 bases from J, leaving 11 bases between. The CDR3 runs to 12 residues. CDR3 coding DNA: TGTGCCAGCAGCAAGGGGGGGGGTACGCAGTATTTT. This gives the protein CASSKGGGTQYF.

This clone showed up just a few times. The genes are TRBV7-2 and TRBJ1-1; perhaps TRBD1 as D (5 bases). With 5 bases removed from V and 10 bases from J, the gap between germline ends came to 20 bases. Germline V gene lookup returns CDR1 SGHTA and CDR2 FQGNSA. The CDR3 sequence is 14 residues long. The CDR3 bases are TGTGCCAGCAGCCCCTACGGAGCGGGACGGGCAGCTTTCTTT. Protein sequence: CASSPYGAGRAAFF.

This chain connects TRBV25-1 to TRBJ1-4, with 8 bases aligning to TRBD1. This CDR3 is 17 amino acids long. Germline V gives CDR1 MGHDK, CDR2 SYGVNS. Trimming removed 4 bases from V and 8 bases from J; junction bases left unmatched: 15. CDR3 bases: TGTGCCAGCAGTGTAGACAGGGGTCCTGCCCAGAGCGAAAAACTGTTTTTT. Translation gives CASSVDRGPAQSEKLFF.

J is TRBJ1-2 and V is TRBV10-3; tentatively, D is TRBD1 (5 bases). Per germline, CDR1 ENHRY and CDR2 SYGVKD. The CDR3 consists of 14 residues. Trimming stripped 5 bases from V and 4 bases from J, with 14 bases between. CDR3 region: CAISTQGVAYGYTF. CDR3 nucleotide sequence: TGTGCCATCAGTACACAAGGGGTGGCCTATGGCTACACCTTC.

The gene calls are TRBV6-5 and TRBJ2-7; D gene uncertain. The V gene's germline CDR1 is MNHEY and CDR2 SVGAGI. V lost 0 bases and J 0 bases, leaving 9 bases between the germline ends. The CDR3 covers 15 residues. CDR3 amino acids: CASSYSPAASYEQYF. The CDR3 bases are TGTGCCAGCAGTTACTCCCCCGCGGCCTCCTACGAGCAGTACTTC.

The chain joins TRBV5-8 to TRBJ2-5, with a tentative D call TRBD1 (6 bases). The length of the CDR3 is 14 residues. Between the trimmed V and J ends, which lost 3 bases and 0 bases, there was a span of 9 bases. The germline gives CDR1 SGHTS, CDR2 YDEGEE. For the CDR3, the DNA is TGTGCCAGCAGCTCTGGACAGTACCAAGAGACCCAGTACTTC. Translated: CASSSGQYQETQYF.

In DNA, the CDR3 is TGTGCCACCAGGCGACTAGTGGGGAATCACTATGGCTACACCTTC. The encoded protein is CATRRLVGNHYGYTF. V gene TRBV19 combines with J gene TRBJ1-2; no reliable D call. This CDR3 contains 15 residues. CDR1 LNHDA and CDR2 SQIVND come from the germline V gene (reference sequence). Trimming removed 10 bases at V and 3 bases at J, with 21 bases between.

The rearrangement joins TRBV29-1 to TRBJ2-3; TRBD1 might be the D (5 bases). V was trimmed by 4 bases and J by 6 bases, leaving 20 bases between them. From germline, CDR1 is SQVTM and CDR2 ANQGSEA. This CDR3 has 15 residues. CDR3 residues: CSVGEGVYLRDTQYF. In DNA form, the CDR3 reads TGCAGCGTTGGTGAAGGGGTTTACCTCAGGGATACGCAGTATTTT.

The rearrangement joins TRBV5-1 to TRBJ2-3; a possible D gene is TRBD2 (6 bases). With 4 bases removed from V and 3 bases from J, the gap between germline ends came to 18 bases. Germline loops: CDR1 SGHRS, CDR2 YFSETQ. This CDR3 region has 16 residues. CDR3 DNA sequence: TGCGCCAGCAGCCCAGAACAAAGAGGAGGGACAGATACGCAGTATTTT. It codes for CASSPEQRGGTDTQYF.

The V and J genes are TRBV5-4 and TRBJ2-7, with TRBD2 matching over 8 bases. The CDR3 is 15 amino acids. The J segment lost 0 bases and the V segment lost 4 bases, leaving 6 bases of the junction unmatched. Germline V gene data show CDR1 as SGHNT and CDR2 as YYREEE (reference sequence). The CDR3 loop reads CASSPGGRVSYEQYF. As DNA, the CDR3 is TGTGCCAGCAGCCCGGGGGGGAGGGTCTCCTACGAGCAGTACTTC.